This T cell receptor beta chain was obtained from a study of cytomegalovirus exposure and HLA in healthy donors (dated by TCRdb to 2016 to 2017). Study-level background: An earlier analysis of around 600 of the donors reported approximately 270 Gb of sequence data and some 120 million unique TCR beta sequences from roughly 180 million T cells. An early release covering roughly 640 HLA-typed donors comprised 300 to 350 gigabases of sequencing data and roughly 85 million unique TCR sequences. Of the approximately 400 genotyped donors, approximately 82% fell in the genetic ancestry cluster associated with self-reported Caucasian donors. The study was designed to test whether signatures of past pathogen exposure could be identified by cataloging public T cell receptors. The study profiled the T cell repertoires of hundreds of subjects by immunosequencing and related them to cytomegalovirus serostatus. Besides the first cohort of approximately 670 subjects, a separate validation cohort made up of 120 different subjects was used. To predict cytomegalovirus infection status, the study brought together high-throughput TCR immunosequencing, statistical association of individual TCRs with disease status, and machine learning. In a later analysis, previously published TCR beta repertoires from about 640 donors were re-analyzed and high-resolution HLA genotyping was added so that TCR occurrence patterns could be studied. Rather than drawing on any new phenotypic data, the later analysis identified candidate immune exposures from TCR beta sequences and the way those sequences occurred across donors. In an earlier analysis of a few hundred of the donors, high-throughput TCR beta sequencing was used to judge whether each TCR beta V gene segment behaved as functional or pseudogenic. Alongside the repertoire data, information on donor age, sex, ethnicity and CMV serostatus was compiled. In a later genetic analysis, genome-wide SNP genotypes for about three fifths of the roughly 670 donors were used, and that subset was treated as a discovery cohort. All discovery cohort repertoires had been generated using a single sequencing platform. Both class I and class II loci were covered by HLA typing, at four-digit resolution. The number of typed donors differed by locus: about 620-640 for A, B, C, DRB1 and DQB1; roughly 510 for DQA1; 606 for DPA1; and about 470 for DPB1. Roughly 5 DR-DQ haplotypes were handled as single units for association and clustering because linkage in the cohort was strong. Across approximately 400 genotyped donors of the cohort, an average of about 240,000 unique TCR beta nucleotide sequences per donor were sequenced, and 15% to 20% of those sequences were non-productive. Results and caveats for the whole study, not just this receptor: Approximately 18 rarely observed V segments, including chromosome 9 orphons, were excluded from the earlier analysis of a few hundred of the donors because counts were too low. A later genetic analysis reported fewer N-insertions in productive TCRs among donors in an Asian-associated ancestry cluster than the roughly 700-donor mean. The classifier was reported to diagnose cytomegalovirus status with high specificity and sensitivity in both the original cohort and the validation cohort. A few of the identified cytomegalovirus-associated TCR beta chains were confirmed in vitro to be specific for cytomegalovirus antigens. Most CMV-associated TCR beta chains appeared to be HLA-restricted in a later analysis, and the HLA associations seemed to be driven largely by CMV exposure. A cluster of highly shared sequence variants was judged likely to represent a technical artifact of the sequencing pipeline. In the study, 164 TCR beta chains were listed as associated with cytomegalovirus. CMV serostatus was the only immune exposure information available for the cohort. The presence/absence analyses assumed that sequencing depth was roughly uniform across donors, and that assumption may not be true. A further reported finding was that TCR beta sequences accurately predicted the HLA-A and HLA-B alleles for most subjects in the first cohort. A later genetic analysis associated a missense DCLRE1C variant with V-gene and J-gene trimming of TCR beta chains, and an independent cohort replicated the association. A later analysis associated some 17,000 TCR beta sequences with specific HLA alleles at a false discovery rate of 0.05. In a later analysis, HLA-associated TCR beta chains showed more clonal expansion and lower generation probabilities than non-associated chains that were equally common. The authors suggested that the approach could potentially be extended to other disease states and immunological phenotypes. Because some donors lacked HLA typing at each locus, the association tests relied only on the typed subset. Correlated functional status among segregating V segments might be attributable to linkage disequilibrium, but an unknown experimental factor could not be ruled out. Assigning TCR associations to individual alleles was difficult when HLA alleles, especially DR and DQ, strongly co-occurred. While some public TCRs were present in many individuals, most TCR sequences turned up only very rarely across donors. A later analysis found that TCR association rates varied across HLA loci, with DRB1 alleles showing the most associated TCRs and HLA-C alleles the fewest. In an earlier analysis of approximately 590 of the donors, most TCR beta V segments appeared in productive rearrangements about 90% or about 30% of the time, broadly matching IMGT annotations. Some IMGT-functional V segments, including TRBV6-2 and TRBV6-3, could not be distinguished by the 87-base-pair reads and were therefore excluded. In a later analysis, several top co-occurrence clusters were reported to appear linked to parvovirus B19, influenza, CMV and Epstein-Barr virus. This cohort had only TCR beta chains sequenced, and the lack of alpha or paired-chain data limited which features could be detected.

On this clone itself: Its binding antigen is unknown. Per-base qualities were not stored, and no clone one base away is much larger.

In total, fewer than 750 healthy bone marrow donors made up the cohort. Cohort members were all nominally healthy when sampled, although unrecorded immune exposures were likely present. The donor was CMV seropositive and belonged to the group of 250 to 300 seropositive cohort members. Each donor provided a peripheral blood sample, and peripheral blood mononuclear cells were used for TCR beta sequencing. The Qiagen DNeasy Blood Extraction Kit was used to extract genomic DNA from the blood cell samples. Libraries were made using the immunoSEQ multiplex PCR assay. For the multiplex PCR, a mixture combining 60 forward primers for TCR Vbeta segments and 13 reverse primers for TCR Jbeta segments was used. The CDR3 region of rearranged TCR beta genes was amplified from genomic DNA by a multiplex PCR assay. The Illumina HiSeq System was used to sequence the amplified TCR beta libraries as 87-base-pair reads. In the original analysis: A later analysis counted about 80 million unique TCR beta chains across the 666 repertoires, and roughly 11 million of these chains were shared by at least two donors. Raw reads were error-corrected and collapsed into unique sequences with a nearest-neighbor algorithm that merged closely related sequences to remove PCR and sequencing errors. CDR3 sequences were aligned to IMGT reference sequences to assign V, D and J gene segments. For a sequence to be retained, a match of at least six nucleotides was required to both a V gene segment and a J gene segment. Rearrangements were classified as productive when the CDR3 lacked stop codons and remained in frame with V and J, and all other rearrangements were classified as non-productive. CDR3 was defined by IMGT convention, running from the second conserved V-encoded cysteine to the conserved J-encoded phenylalanine. In an earlier analysis of more than 550 of the donors, sequences lacking an unambiguous match to a single V gene segment were excluded. In an earlier analysis of approximately 590 of the donors, V segments were called functional above 56.7% productive rearrangements and were called segregating when the between-donor standard deviation exceeded 5%. A statistical classification framework was built to diagnose cytomegalovirus status from the catalog of TCR beta chain sequences. In a later analysis, V and J genes were assigned by comparing TCR nucleotide sequences against IMGT/GENE-DB human TR gene sequences. In a later analysis, CDR3 sequences and most-parsimonious VDJ recombination scenarios were assigned using the TCRdist pipeline. In a later analysis, each TCR beta chain was defined by its CDR3 amino acid sequence together with its V-gene family, and reads lacking a unique V-gene family were excluded. As a way to deal with suspected cross-contamination and a sequencing artifact, a later analysis dropped roughly 620 nucleotide sequences that were highly shared and had low generation probability. In a later analysis, a clonal expansion index was calculated for each public chain from normalized within-repertoire ranks of inferred template counts. In a later analysis, generation probabilities were computed using a VDJ recombination model fitted to out-of-frame rearrangements, and the results were checked against IGoR. In a later analysis, hypergeometric tests were used to score TCR-TCR, TCR-HLA and TCR-CMV co-occurrence, with a repertoire-size bias correction applied to TCR pairs. To estimate false discovery rates, a later analysis permuted the HLA or CMV assignments 20 times. In a later analysis, co-occurring TCRs were grouped using DBSCAN, and TCRdist sequence similarity was added for clustering within HLA-allele-positive subsets. Repertoires with fewer than 30,000 or more than 120,000 public chains, plus five repertoires with anomalous nucleotide sharing, were excluded from co-occurrence clustering. Entries here come from immuneACCESS through TCRdb and include only in-frame sequences with V and J called. Some clones fail to appear in such tables; in the studies checked, an unresolved V gene covers under half of the shortfall, and the cause of the remainder is unknown. V and J calls plus clone size are reproduced from that table; the DNA served to infer D and trimming. The sample records roughly 100,000 clones, approximately 76% of which are singletons. The ten largest clones capture approximately 5.3% of the sample.

CDR1 and CDR2, looked up from the germline V gene, are MNHEY and SVGAGI. V drops 5 bases and J drops 4 bases, leaving 12 bases in between. The CDR3 holds 13 amino acids from the cysteine to the phenylalanine. Here the CDR3 DNA is all that survives: 39 bases in frame from base 1. Sequencing used PBMCs. The clonotype originates from a woman between 18 and 30 years old in good health and CMV-seropositive. The chain is assembled from TRBV6-5 and TRBJ2-7; the D region possibly corresponds to TRBD2 (5 bases align). The nucleotide sequence is given as TGTGCCAGCAGTCAAGGACTGATGTACGAGCAGTACTTC. Its coded protein is CASSQGLMYEQYF.